This T cell receptor (beta chain) was observed in a study of cytomegalovirus exposure and HLA in healthy donors. Study findings and constraints: The only immune exposure information that was available was CMV serostatus. Investigators reported 150 to 200 TCR beta chains as tied to cytomegalovirus. Reportedly, a later analysis found an Asian-associated ancestry cluster had fewer N-insertions than the approximately 670-donor mean.

The study ran its PCR with 60 Vbeta and 13 Jbeta primers. The data were produced by immunoSEQ multiplex PCR, yet TCRdb's version contains in-frame clones alone and is incomplete. The sample consists of 130,000 or so clones, 80% to 90% of them appearing once. Notes on this clone: The antigen is undetermined.

Trimming took off 0 bases at V and 1 base at J, with 17 bases between the two ends. The CDR3 is 18 residues long. CDR1 and CDR2 (germline): SGDLS, YYNGEE. Healthy donors of bone marrow made up the group. This sequence joins TRBV9 and TRBJ2-4, with D possibly matching TRBD2 (7 bases). The sequence was collected from a woman aged 18-30 years in good health and CMV-seropositive. Sequencing was performed on PBMCs. Here the CDR3 reads CASSVDSGGGRAKNIQYF. As DNA, the CDR3 is TGTGCCAGCAGCGTAGATTCTGGGGGGGGCCGTGCCAAAAACATTCAGTACTTC.